The rows below give T cell receptor beta chains drawn from one sample of a study of shared clonotypes between healthy human individuals. Profiled with immunoSEQ multiplex PCR; TCRdb holds only in-frame clones, not every one. The data hold approximately 510,000 clones, with 60% to 85% observed a single time. Input material: PBMCs. These receptors were collected from a middle-aged woman in good health. Some clones in this sample may be carry-over from other donors' samples. CDR3s include the opening cysteine and the closing phenylalanine or tryptophan. A D gene is named only where the DNA matches it firmly. Clone size, where shown, is once, few, many, or a class for clones that have expanded.

d_call: TRBD2; j_call: TRBJ2-7; v_call: TRBV11-2; clone_size: -; cdr3_nt: TGTGCCAGCAGCTTAGCCGGGACTAGCGGATCTAGGAGCTCCTACGAGCAGTACTTC; cdr3_aa: CASSLAGTSGSRSSYEQYF
d_call: -; j_call: TRBJ2-1; v_call: TRBV5-3; clone_size: -; cdr3_nt: TGTGCCAGAAGCTGGGGGACAGCGGGAGACCACAATGAGCAGTTCTTC; cdr3_aa: CARSWGTAGDHNEQFF
d_call: -; j_call: TRBJ1-5; v_call: TRBV28; clone_size: -; cdr3_nt: TGTGCCAGCAGTTTTACGGGTCAGCCCCAGCATTTT; cdr3_aa: CASSFTGQPQHF
d_call: TRBD2; j_call: TRBJ2-2; v_call: TRBV2; clone_size: -; cdr3_nt: TGTGCCAGCAGTCCCACTAGCGTTTCCGGGGAGCTGTTTTTT; cdr3_aa: CASSPTSVSGELFF
d_call: -; j_call: TRBJ1-5; v_call: TRBV5-1; clone_size: -; cdr3_nt: TGCGCCAGCAGCTTGAAAGGGGACGGCAATCAGCCCCAGCATTTT; cdr3_aa: CASSLKGDGNQPQHF
d_call: -; j_call: TRBJ2-6; v_call: TRBV30; clone_size: -; cdr3_nt: TGTGCCTGGAGTGGTTTCCGGGGCGCTGGGGCCAACGTCCTGACTTTC; cdr3_aa: CAWSGFRGAGANVLTF
d_call: -; j_call: TRBJ2-3; v_call: TRBV7-2; clone_size: -; cdr3_nt: TGTGCCAGCAGCTGGGGCCTTGGGGCAGATACGCAGTATTTT; cdr3_aa: CASSWGLGADTQYF
d_call: -; j_call: TRBJ1-1; v_call: TRBV28; clone_size: -; cdr3_nt: TGTGCCAGCAGCGTGCCCGGGGCGGCCACTGAAGCTTTCTTT; cdr3_aa: CASSVPGAATEAFF
d_call: -; j_call: TRBJ1-3; v_call: TRBV10-3; clone_size: -; cdr3_nt: TGTGCCATCAGTGAGTCGGACGGAACTGGAAACACCATATATTTT; cdr3_aa: CAISESDGTGNTIYF
d_call: -; j_call: TRBJ2-1; v_call: TRBV9; clone_size: -; cdr3_nt: TGTGCCAGCAGCGTAGATTCACCTTACAATGAGCAGTTCTTC; cdr3_aa: CASSVDSPYNEQFF
d_call: -; j_call: TRBJ1-4; v_call: TRBV28; clone_size: -; cdr3_nt: TGTGCCAGCAGTTTTGGGGGCTTGGATGAAAAACTGTTTTTT; cdr3_aa: CASSFGGLDEKLFF
d_call: -; j_call: TRBJ2-5; v_call: TRBV18; clone_size: -; cdr3_nt: TGTGCCAGCTCACCCCTAGTGGGCCAAGAGACCCAGTACTTC; cdr3_aa: CASSPLVGQETQYF
d_call: TRBD2; j_call: TRBJ2-7; v_call: TRBV6-4; clone_size: -; cdr3_nt: TGTGCCAGCAGTGACACGGGACTAGCGGACACCTACGAGCAGTACTTC; cdr3_aa: CASSDTGLADTYEQYF
d_call: -; j_call: TRBJ1-5; v_call: TRBV27; clone_size: -; cdr3_nt: TGTGCCAGCAGTTTATCGTCACGGCAGCCCCAGCATTTT; cdr3_aa: CASSLSSRQPQHF
d_call: -; j_call: TRBJ2-2; v_call: TRBV7-6; clone_size: once; cdr3_nt: TGTGCCAGCAGCTTAGCGCCCCGGGGCAGTAGGGAGCTGTTTTTT; cdr3_aa: CASSLAPRGSRELFF
d_call: -; j_call: TRBJ1-2; v_call: TRBV10-3; clone_size: -; cdr3_nt: TGTGCCATCAGTGAGTCCAGGGTCTACACCTTC; cdr3_aa: CAISESRVYTF
d_call: -; j_call: TRBJ1-1; v_call: TRBV5-1; clone_size: -; cdr3_nt: TGCGCCAGCAGTCAATGGGGGAGCACTGAAGCTTTCTTT; cdr3_aa: CASSQWGSTEAFF
d_call: -; j_call: TRBJ1-4; v_call: TRBV5-4; clone_size: once; cdr3_nt: TGTGCCAGCAGACTCGAAAATAATGAAAAACTGTTTTTT; cdr3_aa: CASRLENNEKLFF
d_call: -; j_call: TRBJ2-3; v_call: TRBV5-4; clone_size: many; cdr3_nt: TGTGCCAGCAGCTTAAGGGCGGCAGATACGCAGTATTTT; cdr3_aa: CASSLRAADTQYF
d_call: -; j_call: TRBJ2-5; v_call: TRBV7-7; clone_size: few; cdr3_nt: TGTGCCAGCAGCAAACAGGGAAAAGAGACCCAGTACTTC; cdr3_aa: CASSKQGKETQYF
d_call: -; j_call: TRBJ1-2; v_call: TRBV28; clone_size: -; cdr3_nt: TGTGCCAGCAGTTCCCAGGGGTTTGGCTACACCTTC; cdr3_aa: CASSSQGFGYTF
d_call: TRBD2; j_call: TRBJ2-3; v_call: TRBV5-4; clone_size: -; cdr3_nt: TGTGCCAGCAGCGGAACCGGGACTAGCGGAAGCACAGATACGCAGTATTTT; cdr3_aa: CASSGTGTSGSTDTQYF